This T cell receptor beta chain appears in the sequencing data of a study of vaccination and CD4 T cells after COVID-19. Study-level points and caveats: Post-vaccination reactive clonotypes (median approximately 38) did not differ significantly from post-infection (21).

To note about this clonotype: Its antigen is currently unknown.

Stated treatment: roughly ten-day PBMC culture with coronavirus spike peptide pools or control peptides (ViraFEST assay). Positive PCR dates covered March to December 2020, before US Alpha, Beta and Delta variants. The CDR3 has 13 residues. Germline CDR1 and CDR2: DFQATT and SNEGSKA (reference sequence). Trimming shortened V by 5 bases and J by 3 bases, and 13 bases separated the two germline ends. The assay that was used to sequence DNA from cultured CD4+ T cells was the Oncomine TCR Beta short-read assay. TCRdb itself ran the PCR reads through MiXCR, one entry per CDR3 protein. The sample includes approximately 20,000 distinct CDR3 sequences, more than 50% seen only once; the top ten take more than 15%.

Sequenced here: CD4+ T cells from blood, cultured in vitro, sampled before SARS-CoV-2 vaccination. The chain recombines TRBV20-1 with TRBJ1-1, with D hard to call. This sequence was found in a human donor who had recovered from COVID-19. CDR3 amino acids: CSAPRGRDTEAFF. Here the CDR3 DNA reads TGCAGTGCTCCACGCGGGCGGGACACTGAAGCTTTCTTT.